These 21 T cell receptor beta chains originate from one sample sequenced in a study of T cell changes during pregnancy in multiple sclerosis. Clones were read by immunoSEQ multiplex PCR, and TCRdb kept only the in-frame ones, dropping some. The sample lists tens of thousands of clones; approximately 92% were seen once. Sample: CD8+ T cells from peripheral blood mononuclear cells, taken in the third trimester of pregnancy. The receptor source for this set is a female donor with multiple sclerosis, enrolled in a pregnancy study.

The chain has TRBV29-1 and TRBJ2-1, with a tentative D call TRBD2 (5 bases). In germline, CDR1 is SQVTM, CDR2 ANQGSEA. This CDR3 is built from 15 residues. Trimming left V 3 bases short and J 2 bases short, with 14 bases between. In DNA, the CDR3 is TGCAGCGTTGATAACCCACTAGTCGCCTACAATGAGCAGTTCTTC. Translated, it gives CSVDNPLVAYNEQFF.

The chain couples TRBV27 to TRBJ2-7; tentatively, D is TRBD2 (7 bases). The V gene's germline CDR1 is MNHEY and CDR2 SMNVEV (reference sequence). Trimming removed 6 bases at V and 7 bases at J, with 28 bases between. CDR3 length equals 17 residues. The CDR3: CASRTGGGAPGTGEQYF. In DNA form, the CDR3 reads TGTGCCAGCAGGACAGGAGGGGGGGCACCTGGGACGGGGGAGCAGTACTTC.

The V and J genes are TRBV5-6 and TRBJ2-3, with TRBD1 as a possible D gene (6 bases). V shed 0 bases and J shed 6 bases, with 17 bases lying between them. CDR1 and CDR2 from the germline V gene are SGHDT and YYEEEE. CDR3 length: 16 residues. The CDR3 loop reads CASSLGAGERKDTQYF. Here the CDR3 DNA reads TGTGCCAGCAGCTTGGGGGCAGGGGAGAGAAAGGATACGCAGTATTTT.

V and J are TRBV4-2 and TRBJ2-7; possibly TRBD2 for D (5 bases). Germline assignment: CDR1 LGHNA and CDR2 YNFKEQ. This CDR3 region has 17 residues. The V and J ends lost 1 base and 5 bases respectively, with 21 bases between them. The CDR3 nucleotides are TGTGCCAGCAGCCAAGTAAGTGGAGCGGTTTCTCTGGACGAGCAGTACTTC. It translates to CASSQVSGAVSLDEQYF.

The CDR3 here is CASSLRDGDTQYF. CDR3 sequence (DNA): TGTGCCAGCAGCTTACGCGATGGAGATACGCAGTATTTT. The V and J genes are TRBV11-2 and TRBJ2-3; no firm D call. Germline V gene data show CDR1 as SGHAT and CDR2 as FQNNGV. The CDR3 length is 13 residues. The V gene lost 2 bases and the J gene lost 5 bases, with 8 bases spanning the gap.

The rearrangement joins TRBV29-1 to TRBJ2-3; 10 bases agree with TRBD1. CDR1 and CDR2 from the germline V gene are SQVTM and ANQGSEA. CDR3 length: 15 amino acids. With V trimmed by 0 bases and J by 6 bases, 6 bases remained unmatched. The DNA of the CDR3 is TGCAGCGTTGAAGATCCGGGACAGGGGTCCGATACGCAGTATTTT. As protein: CSVEDPGQGSDTQYF.

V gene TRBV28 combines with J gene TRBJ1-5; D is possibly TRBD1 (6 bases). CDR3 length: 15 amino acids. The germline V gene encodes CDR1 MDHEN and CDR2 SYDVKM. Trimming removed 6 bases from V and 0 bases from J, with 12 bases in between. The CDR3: CASSNRENSNQPQHF. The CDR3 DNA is TGTGCCAGCAGCAACAGGGAAAATAGCAATCAGCCCCAGCATTTT. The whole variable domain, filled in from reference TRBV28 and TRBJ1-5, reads DVKVTQSSRYLVKRTGEKVFLECVQDMDHENMFWYRQDPGLGLRLIYFSYDVKMKEKGDIPEGYSVSREKKERFSLILESASTNQTSMYLCASSNRENSNQPQHFGDGTRLSIL.

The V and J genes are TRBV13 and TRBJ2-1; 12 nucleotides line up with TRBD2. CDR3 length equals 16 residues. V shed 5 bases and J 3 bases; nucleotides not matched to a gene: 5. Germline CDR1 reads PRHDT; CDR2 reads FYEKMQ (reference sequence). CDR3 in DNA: TGTGCCAGCAGCCCGACTAGCGGGAGTCTCTACAATGAGCAGTTCTTC. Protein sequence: CASSPTSGSLYNEQFF.

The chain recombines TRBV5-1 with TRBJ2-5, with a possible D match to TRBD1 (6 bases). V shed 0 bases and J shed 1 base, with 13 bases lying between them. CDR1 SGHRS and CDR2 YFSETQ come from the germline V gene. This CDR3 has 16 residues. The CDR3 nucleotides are TGCGCCAGCAGCTTGGAGATGGGGGCAGCCCAAGAGACCCAGTACTTC. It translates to CASSLEMGAAQETQYF.

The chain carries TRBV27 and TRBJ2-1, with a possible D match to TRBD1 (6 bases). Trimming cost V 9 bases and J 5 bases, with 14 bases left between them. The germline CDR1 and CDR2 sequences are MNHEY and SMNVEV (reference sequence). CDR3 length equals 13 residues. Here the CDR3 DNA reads TGTGCCAGAGCCGGGACATCGGACAATGAGCAGTTCTTC. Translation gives CARAGTSDNEQFF.

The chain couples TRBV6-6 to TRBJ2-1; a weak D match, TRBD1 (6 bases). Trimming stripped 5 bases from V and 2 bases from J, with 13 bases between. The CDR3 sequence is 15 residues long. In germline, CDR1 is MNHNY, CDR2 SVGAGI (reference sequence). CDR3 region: CASSPGDGTYNEQFF. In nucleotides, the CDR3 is TGTGCCAGCAGTCCAGGGGATGGCACCTACAATGAGCAGTTCTTC.

In DNA form, the CDR3 reads TGTGCCAGCAGGGGAGGGACTAGCGCCAACCAAGAGACCCAGTACTTC. It encodes CASRGGTSANQETQYF. The chain uses TRBV7-9 and TRBJ2-5; TRBD2 aligns across 10 bases. The CDR3 contains 16 residues. Germline CDR1 SEHNR, CDR2 FQNEAQ (reference sequence). V was clipped by 6 bases and J by 0 bases; unmatched bases: 7.

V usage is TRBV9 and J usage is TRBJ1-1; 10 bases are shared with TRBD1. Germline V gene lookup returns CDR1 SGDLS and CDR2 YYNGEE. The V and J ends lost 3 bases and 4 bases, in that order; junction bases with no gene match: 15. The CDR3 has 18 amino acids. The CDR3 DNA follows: TGTGCCAGCAGCGACCCCAGGACAGGGGGATTGTCGGGCACTGAAGCTTTCTTT. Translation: CASSDPRTGGLSGTEAFF.

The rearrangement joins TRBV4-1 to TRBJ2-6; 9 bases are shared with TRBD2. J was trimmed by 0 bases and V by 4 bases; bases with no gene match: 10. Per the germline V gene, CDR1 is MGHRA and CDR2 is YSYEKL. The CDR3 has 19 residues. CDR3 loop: CASSRYFLAGDSGANVLTF. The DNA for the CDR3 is TGCGCCAGCAGCCGATACTTCTTAGCGGGGGACTCTGGGGCCAACGTCCTGACTTTC.

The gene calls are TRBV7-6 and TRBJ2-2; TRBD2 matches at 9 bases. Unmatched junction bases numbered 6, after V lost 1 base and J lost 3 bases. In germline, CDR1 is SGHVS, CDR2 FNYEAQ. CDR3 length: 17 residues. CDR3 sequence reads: CASSLGGGRADTGELFF. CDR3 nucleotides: TGTGCCAGCAGCTTAGGAGGCGGGAGGGCCGACACCGGGGAGCTGTTTTTT.

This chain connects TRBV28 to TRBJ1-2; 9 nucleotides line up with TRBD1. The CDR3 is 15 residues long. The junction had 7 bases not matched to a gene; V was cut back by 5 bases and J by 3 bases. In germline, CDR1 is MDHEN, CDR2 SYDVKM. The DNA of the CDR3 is TGTGCCAGCAGTCCAACAGGGGGCAATGACTATGGCTACACCTTC. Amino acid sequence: CASSPTGGNDYGYTF.

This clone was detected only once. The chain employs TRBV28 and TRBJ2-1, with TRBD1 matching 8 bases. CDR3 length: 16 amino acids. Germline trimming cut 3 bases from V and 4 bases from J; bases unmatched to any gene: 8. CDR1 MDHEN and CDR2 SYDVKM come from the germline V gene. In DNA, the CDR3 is TGTGCCAGCAGTTTCCCGACAGGGGCCGTATACAATGAGCAGTTCTTC. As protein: CASSFPTGAVYNEQFF. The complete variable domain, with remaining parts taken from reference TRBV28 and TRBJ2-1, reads DVKVTQSSRYLVKRTGEKVFLECVQDMDHENMFWYRQDPGLGLRLIYFSYDVKMKEKGDIPEGYSVSREKKERFSLILESASTNQTSMYLCASSFPTGAVYNEQFFGPGTRLTVL.

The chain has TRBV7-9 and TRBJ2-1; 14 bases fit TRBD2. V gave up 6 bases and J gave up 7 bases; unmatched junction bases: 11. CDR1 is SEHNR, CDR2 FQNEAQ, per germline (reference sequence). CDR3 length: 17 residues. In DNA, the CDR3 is TGTGCCAGCAGTCCCAGGGCCGGGACTAGCGGGAGTAATGAGCAGTTCTTC. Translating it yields CASSPRAGTSGSNEQFF.

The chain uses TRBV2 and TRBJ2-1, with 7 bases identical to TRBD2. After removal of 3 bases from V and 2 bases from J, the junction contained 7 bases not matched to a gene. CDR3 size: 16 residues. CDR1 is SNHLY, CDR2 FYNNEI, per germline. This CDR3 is CASSERLAETYNEQFF. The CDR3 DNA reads TGTGCCAGCAGTGAGAGGCTAGCGGAGACCTACAATGAGCAGTTCTTC.

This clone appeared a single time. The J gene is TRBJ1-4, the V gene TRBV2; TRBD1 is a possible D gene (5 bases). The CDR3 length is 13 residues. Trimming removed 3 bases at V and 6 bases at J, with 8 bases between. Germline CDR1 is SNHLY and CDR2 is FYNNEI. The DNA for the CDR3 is TGTGCCAGCAGTGACCGGGGGGATGAAAAACTGTTTTTT. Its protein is CASSDRGDEKLFF.

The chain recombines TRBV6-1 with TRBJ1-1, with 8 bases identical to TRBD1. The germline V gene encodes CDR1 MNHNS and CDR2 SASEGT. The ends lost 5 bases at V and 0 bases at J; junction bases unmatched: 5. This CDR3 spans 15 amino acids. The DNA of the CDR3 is TGTGCCAGCAGTCCTATGACAGGGGTGAACACTGAAGCTTTCTTT. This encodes CASSPMTGVNTEAFF.